The 4 T cell receptor beta chains reported below all come from one sample, sequenced in a study of T-cell memory formation after mild COVID-19 (dated by TCRdb to the early 2020s). Libraries were made using 5' RACE. Sequencing took place on an Illumina NovaSeq 6000. Starting from the raw public reads, TCRdb applied fastp trimming at Q25, assembled clones with MiXCR and retained in-frame beta chains. CDR3 protein duplicates are merged, each entry listing the most common genes and DNA. Here the sample has over 350,000 distinct CDR3 sequences; 24% occur a single time. The ten biggest clones cover around 8.1% of the sample. Sequencing was carried out using PBMCs or a T cell subset sorted from them (not recorded which). The receptors stem from an adult woman who had mild COVID-19 (a few samples of this study predate the infection). The sample titles of this study are shuffled in the database, so cell type and time point are left out; the donor was told from shared clones.

The DNA for the CDR3 is TGCAGCATCCGGGACACCTACGAAAAACTGTTTTTT. It codes for CSIRDTYEKLFF. The chain carries TRBV29-1 and TRBJ1-4; a weak D match, TRBD1 (6 bases). The CDR3 totals 12 residues. Germline values: CDR1 SQVTM, CDR2 ANQGSEA. The V end lost 8 bases, the J end lost 8 bases, and 15 bases lay between the germline ends.

This clonotype came up many times. This rearrangement joins TRBV2 to TRBJ2-5, with TRBD1 identical over 10 bases. The trim removed 3 bases at V and 5 bases at J, leaving 9 bases unmatched. This CDR3 comprises 16 residues. Germline V lookup: CDR1 SNHLY, CDR2 FYNNEI. CDR3 protein: CASSDDGTGVGETQYF. CDR3 nucleotide sequence: TGTGCCAGCAGTGATGACGGGACAGGGGTCGGTGAGACCCAGTACTTC.

This clonotype has only a few counts. The V and J genes are TRBV13 and TRBJ2-2; 9 nucleotides match TRBD2. This CDR3 is built from 18 residues. J gave up 0 bases and V 2 bases, and 7 bases lay outside the gene matches. CDR1 is PRHDT, CDR2 FYEKMQ, per germline (reference sequence). In nucleotides, the CDR3 is TGTGCCAGCAGCTTACTCCCTAGCGGGACACCGAACACCGGGGAGCTGTTTTTT. Residues: CASSLLPSGTPNTGELFF.

This clonotype was detected ten times or more. The V gene is TRBV12-3 or TRBV12-4, the J gene TRBJ2-3; D is uncertain. Trimming cost V 6 bases and J 2 bases, with 6 bases left between them. The CDR3 contains 12 residues. CDR3 amino acids: CASSLLTDTQYF. The DNA for the CDR3 is TGTGCCAGCAGCCTCCTCACAGATACGCAGTATTTT.